Presented here are 20 T cell receptor beta chains from one specimen sequenced in a study of blood T cell repertoires in COVID-19. Produced via immunoSEQ multiplex PCR; TCRdb's table is partial and in-frame only. The data show under 200,000 clones, with 85% to 90% seen just once and 0.78% held by the top ten. Material for sequencing was peripheral blood. The receptors here all came from an older woman with acute or convalescent COVID-19.

CDR3 sequence (DNA): TGTGCCAGCACCCCACGACAGCGAACCTGGGGAAACACTGAAGCTTTCTTT. Amino acid sequence: CASTPRQRTWGNTEAFF. The chain uses TRBV5-8 and TRBJ1-1; D is perhaps TRBD1 (5 bases). The V gene's germline CDR1 is SGHTS and CDR2 YDEGEE. V lost 6 bases and J lost 2, with 23 bases in between. The CDR3 extends over 17 amino acids.

The chain has TRBV19 and TRBJ2-3, with a possible D match to TRBD1 (6 bases). Germline CDR1 LNHDA, CDR2 SQIVND (reference sequence). The germline V and J ends were trimmed by 3 bases and 5 bases, with 18 bases remaining between them. The CDR3 runs to 16 residues. The CDR3 region is CASSIDLGALGDTQYF. In DNA, the CDR3 is TGTGCCAGTAGTATCGATTTGGGGGCTTTGGGAGATACGCAGTATTTT.

The chain couples TRBV5-4 to TRBJ1-2; D is unresolved. CDR1 and CDR2 (germline): SGHNT, YYREEE (reference sequence). V lost 2 bases and J lost 4, with 9 bases in between. The CDR3 extends over 13 amino acids. The CDR3 nucleotides read TGTGCCAGCAGCTTTCGAGGGCCCTATGGCTACACCTTC. Residues: CASSFRGPYGYTF. The full variable domain, rest sourced from reference TRBV5-4 and TRBJ1-2, is ETGVTQSPTHLIKTRGQQVTLRCSSQSGHNTVSWYQQALGQGPQFIFQYYREEENGRGNFPPRFSGLQFPNYSSELNVNALELDDSALYLCASSFRGPYGYTFGSGTRLTVV.

V gene TRBV12-3 or TRBV12-4 combines with J gene TRBJ1-2; weak D call: TRBD1 (6 bases). The CDR3 runs 13 residues. V lost 6 bases and J lost 4, with 12 bases in between. In DNA form, the CDR3 reads TGTGCCAGCAGCCCAGGGGAATCCTATGGCTACACCTTC. Protein sequence: CASSPGESYGYTF.

V gene TRBV10-3 combines with J gene TRBJ1-4, with TRBD1 as a possible D gene (5 bases). The CDR3 has 12 residues. Germline CDR1 is ENHRY and CDR2 is SYGVKD. Trimming took 3 bases from V and 8 from J, leaving 7 bases between them. CDR3 loop: CAISDSGEKLFF. The CDR3 bases are TGTGCCATCAGTGACTCAGGGGAAAAACTGTTTTTT.

The genes are TRBV2 and TRBJ1-2; 7 nucleotides line up with TRBD1. In germline, CDR1 is SNHLY, CDR2 FYNNEI. The CDR3 contains 13 residues. The ends lost 6 bases at V and 7 bases at J; junction bases unmatched: 8. CDR3 residues: CASRINDRAGYTF. The CDR3 nucleotides are TGTGCCAGCAGGATTAATGACAGGGCTGGCTACACCTTC.

In its sample, this clone was seen once. J is TRBJ1-5 and V is TRBV6-2 or TRBV6-3; 9 bases match TRBD1. This CDR3 has 17 residues. From germline, CDR1 is MNHEY and CDR2 SVGEGT. Losses at the gene ends were 5 bases for V and 1 base for J; bases not matched to a gene: 9. CDR3 loop: CASSASRDRVSNQPQHF. The CDR3 nucleotides are TGTGCCAGCAGTGCCAGCCGGGACAGGGTAAGCAATCAGCCCCAGCATTTT.

CDR3 DNA: TGCAGCGTCTCAGCGGGCAAAGGGGAGCAGTACTTC. Its protein is CSVSAGKGEQYF. The V and J genes are TRBV29-1 and TRBJ2-7; possibly TRBD2 for D (6 bases). Deletions cut 6 bases from V and 7 bases from J, with 16 bases between. Germline assignment: CDR1 SQVTM and CDR2 ANQGSEA. The CDR3 consists of 12 residues.

This CDR3 reads CASSRQGGSYEQYF. In DNA, the CDR3 is TGTGCCAGCAGCCGACAGGGGGGGTCCTACGAGCAGTACTTC. This chain links TRBV7-3 with TRBJ2-7; 9 bases map to TRBD1. V shed 5 bases, J shed 1 base, and the junction held 3 bases outside the gene matches. Germline V lookup: CDR1 SGHTA, CDR2 FQGTGA. The CDR3 runs to 14 residues. The full variable domain, completed using reference TRBV7-3 and TRBJ2-7, is GAGVSQTPSNKVTEKGKYVELRCDPISGHTALYWYRQSLGQGPEFLIYFQGTGAADDSGLPNDRFFAVRPEGSVSTLKIQRTERGDSAVYLCASSRQGGSYEQYFGPGTRLTVT.

The V and J genes are TRBV7-9 and TRBJ1-2; D perhaps matches TRBD1 (5 bases). Trimming shortened V by 1 base and J by 5 bases, and 14 bases separated the two germline ends. From germline, CDR1 is SEHNR and CDR2 FQNEAQ (reference sequence). This CDR3 is 15 amino acids long. DNA for the CDR3: TGTGCCAGCAGCTTAGATTGGCAGACAGCTTATGGCTACACCTTC. It specifies CASSLDWQTAYGYTF.

J is TRBJ1-2 and V is TRBV6-6; 7 positions match TRBD1. Germline V gene data show CDR1 as MNHNY and CDR2 as SVGAGI (reference sequence). V was pared by 8 bases and J by 3 bases, with 6 bases of the junction left unmatched. CDR3 length: 13 amino acids. The CDR3 DNA reads as TGTGCCAGCTCTAGACAGGGCGACTATGGCTACACCTTC. Residues: CASSRQGDYGYTF.

The chain joins TRBV5-4 to TRBJ2-1; TRBD1 is a possible D gene (6 bases). The CDR3 runs 16 residues. Germline V gives CDR1 SGHNT, CDR2 YYREEE (reference sequence). The ends were cut back, 1 base at V and 7 bases at J, with 18 bases in the middle. The CDR3 protein is CASSLPRGRGRNEQFF. The CDR3 nucleotides read TGTGCCAGCAGCTTGCCCCGGGGCAGGGGACGAAATGAGCAGTTCTTC.

For this clone: Germline and junction disagree at one end, which may indicate a read error. The chain couples TRBV19 to TRBJ2-3; tentatively, D is TRBD2 (6 bases). The CDR3 contains 13 residues. CDR1 and CDR2 from the germline V gene are LNHDA and SQIVND (reference sequence). The CDR3 DNA sequence: TGTGCCAGCAGTACTAGCCGAACAGATACGCAGTATTTT. Translation gives CASSTSRTDTQYF.

The rearrangement uses TRBV5-6 and TRBJ1-5; D is unresolved. Trimming left V 2 bases short and J 4 bases short, with 13 bases between. The CDR3 totals 15 residues. Germline V gives CDR1 SGHDT, CDR2 YYEEEE. Here the CDR3 reads CASSFSGYVNQPQHF. Here the CDR3 DNA reads TGTGCCAGCAGCTTTTCGGGATACGTTAATCAGCCCCAGCATTTT.

V gene TRBV6-6 combines with J gene TRBJ2-7; maybe TRBD1 (5 bases). The germline V gene encodes CDR1 MNHNY and CDR2 SVGAGI (reference sequence). This CDR3 is 15 amino acids long. The V end lost 6 bases, the J end lost 0 bases, and 15 bases lay between the germline ends. CDR3 sequence reads: CASRKSDTASYEQYF. CDR3 DNA: TGTGCCAGCAGAAAGTCGGACACGGCCTCCTACGAGCAGTACTTC.

V is TRBV28 and J is TRBJ2-1, with a weak D call TRBD1 (6 bases). CDR3 length: 14 residues. Germline-derived CDR1 and CDR2 are MDHEN and SYDVKM. Trimming left V 1 base short and J 9 bases short, with 13 bases between. The CDR3: CASSLFLTGGEQFF. CDR3 bases: TGTGCCAGCAGTTTATTCTTGACAGGCGGTGAGCAGTTCTTC.

The chain recombines TRBV7-9 with TRBJ2-7, with TRBD2 identical over 10 bases. The CDR3 has 13 amino acids. Germline V lookup: CDR1 SEHNR, CDR2 FQNEAQ (reference sequence). Losses at the gene ends were 5 bases for V and 5 bases for J; bases not matched to a gene: 3. CDR3 region: CASSPSGRDEQYF. CDR3 DNA sequence: TGTGCCAGCAGCCCCAGCGGGAGGGACGAGCAGTACTTC.

This rearrangement joins TRBV6-5 to TRBJ2-2; D is unclear. V was pared by 1 base and J by 1 base, with 4 bases between. The CDR3 sequence is 14 residues long. Germline V lookup: CDR1 MNHEY, CDR2 SVGAGI. CDR3 in amino acids: CASSYFGNTGELFF. DNA for the CDR3: TGTGCCAGCAGTTACTTCGGGAACACCGGGGAGCTGTTTTTT.

This chain uses TRBV6-5 with TRBJ1-6; 7 bases map to TRBD1. Germline V gene data show CDR1 as MNHEY and CDR2 as SVGAGI. J gave up 2 bases and V 5 bases, and 3 bases lay outside the gene matches. There are 15 residues in the CDR3. This CDR3 is CASSTGVPYNSPLHF. The CDR3 region has the DNA TGTGCCAGCAGTACAGGGGTCCCCTATAATTCACCCCTCCACTTT.

The gene calls are TRBV19 and TRBJ1-6, with D unresolved. The CDR3 is 13 amino acids. The V gene's germline CDR1 is LNHDA and CDR2 SQIVND (reference sequence). Trimming shortened V by 8 bases and J by 9 bases, and 14 bases separated the two germline ends. In DNA, the CDR3 is TGTGCCAGTGAGGTTCGAGGGAGTTCACCCCTCCACTTT. Protein sequence: CASEVRGSSPLHF.